This T cell receptor beta chain appears in the sequencing data of a study of T cell clusters in autoimmune cytopenias. Frequency places this clonotype as medium-sized (0.01 to 0.1%). The CDR3 consists of 15 residues. Germline CDR1 reads MNHEY; CDR2 reads SVGEGT. TRB amplification used approximately 270 ng of peripheral blood genomic DNA. TRB rearrangements were amplified by touch-down multiplex PCR with mixed TRB-A/B primers. TCRdb re-called the multiplex PCR reads and gives one entry per CDR3 protein, without DNA. The sample holds thousands of distinct CDR3 sequences. This sample was also put to use in a study of T cell repertoires in aging, cancer and after chemotherapy. That source reports: The full dataset contained around 10 million TCR reads.

The V gene is TRBV6-2 or TRBV6-3, the J gene TRBJ2-3. The receptor was isolated from a human donor in good health. The specimen was peripheral blood. The CDR3: CASSSSDLPTDTQYF.